The rows below give T cell receptor beta chains drawn from one sample of a study of Graves' ophthalmopathy and Graves' hyperthyroidism. TCRdb independently ran MiXCR on the multiplex PCR reads; one entry per CDR3 protein. The sample yields about 1.1 million distinct CDR3 sequences, 35% to 40% seen once. The sequenced material came from peripheral blood or thyroid tissue (not recorded which). All receptors come from an adult man with Graves' hyperthyroidism. The CDR3 runs from the conserved cysteine through the conserved F or W. D genes are given only for firm matches. Part of the rows lack a size; the others show once, few, many or a class for expanded clones.

size: many; J: TRBJ2-7; D: TRBD1; V: TRBV29-1; CDR3: CSVCIWDRTYEQYF
size: few; J: TRBJ2-6; D: TRBD1; V: TRBV27; CDR3: CASTQGSGANVLTF
size: many; J: TRBJ2-5; D: TRBD1; V: TRBV13; CDR3: CASSSTGTGDQETQYF
size: few; J: TRBJ2-7; D: NA; V: TRBV18; CDR3: CASSARPGGDEQYF
size: many; J: TRBJ1-5; D: TRBD1; V: TRBV12-3/TRBV12-4; CDR3: CASSLGGQGARQPQHF
size: NA; J: TRBJ1-6; D: TRBD1; V: TRBV25-1; CDR3: CASSGVRDSSGSPLHF
size: NA; J: TRBJ2-7; D: NA; V: TRBV9; CDR3: CASSVGALEVYEQYF
size: once; J: TRBJ2-7; D: TRBD1; V: TRBV10-3; CDR3: CAIRNRDRGVYEQYF
size: many; J: TRBJ2-7; D: NA; V: TRBV5-6; CDR3: CASIQRGRGSYEQYF
size: NA; J: TRBJ1-1; D: NA; V: TRBV6-5; CDR3: CASSEGAGVGTYEAFF
size: NA; J: TRBJ2-5; D: NA; V: TRBV7-2; CDR3: CASSPQQGGDQYF
size: NA; J: TRBJ1-2; D: TRBD1; V: TRBV5-1; CDR3: CASSTPLGQGAGGYTF
size: many; J: TRBJ2-2; D: NA; V: TRBV2; CDR3: CASSADREGTGGELFF
size: NA; J: TRBJ2-5; D: NA; V: TRBV4-3; CDR3: CASSQGPFETQYF
size: few; J: TRBJ2-2; D: TRBD1; V: TRBV19; CDR3: CASSMPRGRGDTGELFF
size: many; J: TRBJ1-1; D: NA; V: TRBV20-1; CDR3: CSASRTTTEAFF
size: NA; J: TRBJ2-7; D: NA; V: TRBV29-1; CDR3: CSVRRQGYGQCF
size: many; J: TRBJ2-5; D: NA; V: TRBV20-1; CDR3: CSARAPTSVETQYF
size: many; J: TRBJ2-7; D: NA; V: TRBV29-1; CDR3: CSVVWGRQSSYEQYF
size: few; J: TRBJ1-5; D: NA; V: TRBV6-6; CDR3: CASSFETGPYSNQPQHF
size: NA; J: TRBJ2-7; D: NA; V: TRBV7-9; CDR3: CASSRIWLRVSYEQYF
size: many; J: TRBJ1-5; D: NA; V: TRBV7-8; CDR3: CASSLEGGWGQPQHF
size: NA; J: TRBJ1-2; D: NA; V: TRBV15; CDR3: CATSSSVFGYGYTF
size: many; J: TRBJ2-7; D: NA; V: TRBV20-1; CDR3: CSVDHGVYEQYF
size: many; J: TRBJ1-3; D: NA; V: TRBV2; CDR3: CASQRKSGDRGNTIYF
size: many; J: TRBJ2-7; D: TRBD1; V: TRBV10-2; CDR3: CASSEWDRGQRGQYF
size: NA; J: TRBJ1-5; D: NA; V: TRBV7-9; CDR3: CVSSSYNQPQHF
size: NA; J: TRBJ2-7; D: NA; V: TRBV7-2; CDR3: CASSLAGARREQYF
size: few; J: TRBJ1-2; D: NA; V: TRBV10-3; CDR3: CASSYSHESFNYGYTF
size: many; J: TRBJ1-5; D: NA; V: TRBV12-3/TRBV12-4; CDR3: CASSWGGARNQPQHF
size: NA; J: TRBJ1-2; D: TRBD1; V: TRBV29-1; CDR3: CSVGMTGGSSNYGYTF
size: few; J: TRBJ2-6; D: TRBD2; V: TRBV10-3; CDR3: CAISEGGGFTEAF
size: NA; J: TRBJ2-5; D: NA; V: TRBV7-9; CDR3: CASSPGREVETQYF
size: many; J: TRBJ2-5; D: TRBD1; V: TRBV7-9; CDR3: CASSSGQALQETQYF
size: NA; J: TRBJ1-2; D: NA; V: TRBV11-2; CDR3: CASRPWGLGGYTF
size: few; J: TRBJ2-7; D: TRBD2; V: TRBV14; CDR3: CASSPPGLAGEYEQYF
size: few; J: TRBJ1-5; D: NA; V: TRBV5-8; CDR3: CASSWGGAQPQHF
size: NA; J: TRBJ1-5; D: NA; V: TRBV7-9; CDR3: CASSPRGSSKQPQHF
size: NA; J: TRBJ1-1; D: TRBD1; V: TRBV28; CDR3: CASSLGRGGHEAFF
size: many; J: TRBJ1-2; D: NA; V: TRBV6-1; CDR3: CASSEAQANYGYTF
size: many; J: TRBJ2-7; D: NA; V: TRBV20-1; CDR3: CSARDAGQKPYEQYF
size: NA; J: TRBJ1-1; D: NA; V: TRBV6-5; CDR3: CASSHSGPEAFF
size: many; J: TRBJ1-1; D: NA; V: TRBV20-1; CDR3: CSGGEGLRSFF
size: many; J: TRBJ1-1; D: TRBD1; V: TRBV5-1; CDR3: CASSLAGQANTEAFF
size: many; J: TRBJ1-2; D: TRBD1; V: TRBV7-2; CDR3: CASSLGYRDRVGGYTF
size: NA; J: TRBJ2-7; D: NA; V: TRBV12-3/TRBV12-4; CDR3: CASSLQGISYEQYF
size: once; J: TRBJ1-6; D: NA; V: TRBV2; CDR3: CASSEALTDYNSPLHF